The clone carrying this TCR beta chain was observed at least ten times. What it binds is unknown. Trimming took 5 bases from V and 4 from J; bases not matched to a gene: 9. The germline V gene has CDR1 SEHNR and CDR2 FQNEAQ (reference sequence). The CDR3 length is 15 residues. The record originates from a study of Graves' ophthalmopathy and Graves' hyperthyroidism. Amplified material comprised TCR beta CDR3 regions derived from RNA transcripts. HTBI primers served in a first-round RT-PCR, which a second-round multiplex PCR followed. TCRdb reprocessed the multiplex PCR reads via MiXCR and lists one record per CDR3 protein. The sample has over a million distinct CDR3 sequences; roughly two fifths are singletons. People with hyperthyroidism were aged 18 to 65 and newly diagnosed, under 2 months' duration. Patients were diagnosed from clinical symptoms, serum thyroxine, TRAb, thyroid ultrasound and orbital computed tomography.

General study points: Detected in blood as well were most expanded thyroid clonotypes with frequency above 0.001.

This chain joins TRBV7-9 and TRBJ1-2; 8 bases are a match to TRBD1. This receptor was taken from an adult man with Graves' hyperthyroidism. The sequenced sample consisted of peripheral blood or thyroid tissue (not recorded which). CDR3 amino acids: CASSPRDRFIYGYTF. The CDR3 nucleotides are TGTGCCAGCAGCCCCCGGGACAGGTTCATCTATGGCTACACCTTC.